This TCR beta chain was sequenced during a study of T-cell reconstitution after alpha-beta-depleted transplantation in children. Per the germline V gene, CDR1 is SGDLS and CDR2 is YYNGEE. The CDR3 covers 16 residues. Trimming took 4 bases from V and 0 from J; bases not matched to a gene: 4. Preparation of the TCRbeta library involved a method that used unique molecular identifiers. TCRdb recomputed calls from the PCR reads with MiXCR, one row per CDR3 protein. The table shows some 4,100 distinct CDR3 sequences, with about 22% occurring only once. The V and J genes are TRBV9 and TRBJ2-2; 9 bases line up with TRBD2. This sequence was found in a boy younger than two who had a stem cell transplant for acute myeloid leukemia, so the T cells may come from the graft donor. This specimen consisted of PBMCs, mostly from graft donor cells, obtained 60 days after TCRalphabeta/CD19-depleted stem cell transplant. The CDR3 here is CASSPGTSSNTGELFF. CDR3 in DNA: TGTGCCAGCAGCCCTGGGACTAGCTCGAACACCGGGGAGCTGTTTTTT.